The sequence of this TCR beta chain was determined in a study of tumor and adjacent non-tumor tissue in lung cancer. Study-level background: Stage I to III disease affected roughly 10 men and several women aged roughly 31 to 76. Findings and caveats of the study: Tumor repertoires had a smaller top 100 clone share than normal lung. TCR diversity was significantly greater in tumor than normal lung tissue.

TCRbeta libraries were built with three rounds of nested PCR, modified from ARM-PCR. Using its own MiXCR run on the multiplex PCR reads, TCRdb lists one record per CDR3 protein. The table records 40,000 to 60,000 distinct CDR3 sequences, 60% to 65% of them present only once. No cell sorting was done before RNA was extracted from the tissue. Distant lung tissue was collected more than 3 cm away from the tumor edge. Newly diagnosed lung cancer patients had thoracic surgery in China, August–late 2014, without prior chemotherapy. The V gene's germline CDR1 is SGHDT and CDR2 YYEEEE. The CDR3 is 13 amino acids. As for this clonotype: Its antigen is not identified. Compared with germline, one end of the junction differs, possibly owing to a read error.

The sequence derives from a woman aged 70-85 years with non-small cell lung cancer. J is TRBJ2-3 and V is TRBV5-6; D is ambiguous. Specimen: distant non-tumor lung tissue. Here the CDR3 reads CVSSPGPVDTQYF. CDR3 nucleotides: TGTGTCAGCAGTCCTGGCCCGGTCGATACGCAGTATTTT.